This T cell receptor beta chain was found in a study of blood T cell repertoires in COVID-19. Study-level information: Acute-phase and convalescent COVID-19 samples originated in the United States, Italy and Spain. The analysed material was cDNA or gDNA that came from T cells, B-cell-depleted T cells, or PBMCs.

CDR1 and CDR2 from the germline V gene are MNHEY and SVGEGT. The CDR3 spans 15 residues. The J segment lost 3 bases and the V segment lost 2 bases, leaving 5 bases of the junction unmatched. Original processing notes: Reference gene primer amplification gave nucleated cell count estimates. Generated by immunoSEQ multiplex PCR, the TCRdb table keeps only in-frame clones and is missing some. D and trimming were read from the DNA, whereas the V and J calls and clone size are those reported in that table. Of fewer than 45,000 clones listed, around four fifths are singletons. The rearrangement links TRBV6-2 or TRBV6-3 to TRBJ2-3; 7 positions match TRBD1. Sequencing used peripheral blood. The sequence derives from a man between 60 and 70 years old with COVID-19, enrolled during active disease. The DNA of the CDR3 is TGTGCCAGCAGTTACGAGACAGGGATAACAGATACGCAGTATTTT. Translating gives CASSYETGITDTQYF.